The rows below give T cell receptor beta chains drawn from one sample of a study of beta chain features in type 1 diabetes. Sequenced by immunoSEQ multiplex PCR; TCRdb stores in-frame clones only, minus some. This sample has 600,000 to 700,000 clones, with over 10% found just once. Sequencing was carried out using naive CD4+ T cells from blood. These TCRs come from a man aged 18-30 years with type 1 diabetes. Each CDR3 is given with its conserved first and last residue. Each record gives: J gene, clone size, D gene, V gene, CDR3 DNA, CDR3 protein. The D gene is left open where the match is weak. For some rows the clone size is stated as once, few or many, or as a class when expanded; others skip it.

TRBJ1-1	-	-	TRBV13	TGTGCCAGCAGCTTTAATAGGGCTGAAGCTTTCTTT	CASSFNRAEAFF
TRBJ2-1	few	-	TRBV7-2	TGTGCCAGCAGCTTGGAGGGGGATTCCTACAATGAGCAGTTCTTC	CASSLEGDSYNEQFF
TRBJ2-5	-	-	TRBV7-7	TGTGCTAGCAGCCCGGTAGTGGCTATGGAGACCCAGTACTTC	CASSPVVAMETQYF
TRBJ1-6	-	-	TRBV2	TGTGCCAGCAGTGCCAGGGCTGGAGGTTCACCCCTCCACTTT	CASSARAGGSPLHF
TRBJ1-6	few	-	TRBV28	TGTGCCAGCAGTTATGCGCAGGCAGGGGTCCCTAATTCACCCCTCCACTTT	CASSYAQAGVPNSPLHF
TRBJ2-1	-	TRBD2	TRBV5-1	TGCGCCAGCAGCCCTACCTCGGGGGGTTACAATGAGCAGTTCTTC	CASSPTSGGYNEQFF
TRBJ1-1	-	-	TRBV25-1	TGTGCCAGCAGTGATCTGGTCACGAACACTGAAGCTTTCTTT	CASSDLVTNTEAFF
TRBJ1-2	few	-	TRBV30	TGTGCCTGGAGCCCGCTAGGGGGGGTGGTGAGGAGCTACACCTTC	CAWSPLGGVVRSYTF
TRBJ2-3	-	TRBD1	TRBV7-9	TGTGCCAGCAGCTTAGAGGGGACAGGGCCAGATACGCAGTATTTT	CASSLEGTGPDTQYF
TRBJ1-2	few	-	TRBV30	TGTGCCTGGAGTTCGGCAGCCTATGGCTACACCTTC	CAWSSAAYGYTF
TRBJ2-3	few	-	TRBV10-3	TGTGCCATCAGACCGGGGGGCAGCACAGATACGCAGTATTTT	CAIRPGGSTDTQYF
TRBJ1-2	few	TRBD1	TRBV7-2	TGTGCCAGCAGCTTCGCGGACAGGGGTTATGGCTACACCTTC	CASSFADRGYGYTF
TRBJ2-6	many	-	TRBV14	TGTGCCAGCAGCCAGTCCTCTGGGGCCAACGTCCTGACTTTC	CASSQSSGANVLTF
TRBJ2-7	-	-	TRBV30	TGTGCCTGGAGTGAGGGCCCCTACGAGCAGTACTTC	CAWSEGPYEQYF
TRBJ1-2	few	TRBD1	TRBV19	TGTGCCAGTAGTCCGTGGACAGGGGGCGCAAACTATGGCTACACCTTC	CASSPWTGGANYGYTF
TRBJ2-5	-	-	TRBV19	TGTGCCACCGGTCTCCGGGGAGAGACCCAGTACTTC	CATGLRGETQYF
TRBJ1-2	few	-	TRBV27	TGTGCCAGCAGTTTAGCAGGGTATCATGGCTACACCTTC	CASSLAGYHGYTF
TRBJ2-7	few	TRBD1	TRBV27	TGTGCCAGCAGTACCCGGACAGGGGGCTCATGGCGGGGTGGATACGAGCAGTACTTC	CASSTRTGGSWRGGYEQYF
TRBJ1-6	-	-	TRBV14	TGTGCCAGCAGCCAAGTAACAGTCTCACCCCTCCACTTT	CASSQVTVSPLHF
TRBJ1-1	-	-	TRBV2	TGTGCCAGCAGTGAATCTACGTCTCAAGCTTTCTTT	CASSESTSQAFF
TRBJ2-4	-	TRBD1	TRBV6-5	TGTGCCAGCAGTCCAGACGGGACAGTTAGGCCGCCGTACTTC	CASSPDGTVRPPYF
TRBJ2-7	few	-	TRBV6-5	TGTGCCAGCAGCGGGGGTTCCTACGAGCAGTACTTC	CASSGGSYEQYF
TRBJ1-1	-	-	TRBV19	TGTGCCAGCATAAGTCGGACTGAAGCTTTCTTT	CASISRTEAFF
TRBJ2-1	few	-	TRBV18	TGTGCCAGCTCACCAGTCCGGGGCAGGGATGAGCAGTTCTTC	CASSPVRGRDEQFF
TRBJ1-1	-	-	TRBV5-4	TGTGCCAGCAGCTTAGAAGGGCCGAACACTGAAGCTTTCTTT	CASSLEGPNTEAFF
TRBJ1-5	-	TRBD1	TRBV18	TGTGCCAGCTCGGAGACGGCAGGGGGTCTTCAGCCCCAGCATTTT	CASSETAGGLQPQHF
TRBJ2-4	few	-	TRBV5-1	TGCGCCAGCAGCTCTTTGGGCGGCCTTGTATCAGCCAAAAACATTCAGTACTTC	CASSSLGGLVSAKNIQYF
TRBJ1-5	few	-	TRBV6-5	TGTGCCAGCAGGAGTCATGGGGGCGCGGGGCAGCCCCAGCATTTT	CASRSHGGAGQPQHF
TRBJ1-4	few	-	TRBV7-9	TGTGCCAGCAGCCCAGACAGTGCCCATGAAAAACTGTTTTTT	CASSPDSAHEKLFF
TRBJ2-6	few	-	TRBV5-1	TGCGCCAGCAGCTTTCACCCGAGGGTAGCGTCTGGGGCCAACGTCCTGACTTTC	CASSFHPRVASGANVLTF
TRBJ2-4	few	-	TRBV11-2	TGTGCCAGCAGCTCCCTGGGGCACGGGACTAACATTCAGTACTTC	CASSSLGHGTNIQYF
TRBJ2-1	few	-	TRBV27	TGTGCCAGCAGTCCGCAGGGTTCCTCCTACAATGAGCAGTTCTTC	CASSPQGSSYNEQFF
TRBJ2-7	-	-	TRBV28	TGTGCCAGCAGCTTCCGAGGGATGAAAACCTACGAGCAGTACTTC	CASSFRGMKTYEQYF
TRBJ2-7	-	-	TRBV30	TGTGCCTGGAGTTCACAAACCTACGAGCAGTACTTC	CAWSSQTYEQYF
TRBJ2-5	-	TRBD1	TRBV28	TGTGCCAGCAGCCGAACAGGGGCCAGAGGGGAGACCCAGTACTTC	CASSRTGARGETQYF
TRBJ2-7	-	TRBD2	TRBV5-4	TGTGCCAGCAGCTCCGGACCGGGACTAGCGGGGGATGAGCAGTACTTC	CASSSGPGLAGDEQYF
TRBJ2-5	few	-	TRBV14	TGTGCCAGCAGCCAAGTTTACCAGGGGAGTCAAGAGACCCAGTACTTC	CASSQVYQGSQETQYF
TRBJ2-1	few	-	TRBV18	TGTGCCAGCTCACCGACGAATCCCGAGGGCAATGAGCAGTTCTTC	CASSPTNPEGNEQFF
TRBJ2-2	-	-	TRBV7-2	TGTGCCAGCAGCCCGAGGGGGGAGCTGTTTTTT	CASSPRGELFF
TRBJ2-7	few	-	TRBV13	TGTGCCAGCAGCTTAGCGACGATTGCCCCCTACGAGCAGTACTTC	CASSLATIAPYEQYF
TRBJ1-3	-	-	TRBV30	TGTGCCTGGAGTGTACGGCCCTACTCTGGAAACACCATATATTTT	CAWSVRPYSGNTIYF
TRBJ2-7	few	-	TRBV30	TGTGCCTGGGACAGACGCTACTACGAGCAGTACTTC	CAWDRRYYEQYF
TRBJ2-7	few	-	TRBV9	TGTGCCAGCAGCGTAGTTCCCGGGGCCATAGACGAGCAGTACTTC	CASSVVPGAIDEQYF
TRBJ2-2	few	-	TRBV7-9	TGTGCCAGCAGCTTAGTCGGGGGTAACACCGGGGAGCTGTTTTTT	CASSLVGGNTGELFF
TRBJ1-1	-	-	TRBV27	TGTGCCAGCAGTAACTTAGGAAGGCCTGAAGCTTTCTTT	CASSNLGRPEAFF
TRBJ1-1	few	-	TRBV18	TGTGCCAGCTCACCAAGTGAAGACACTGAAGCTTTCTTT	CASSPSEDTEAFF
TRBJ1-1	few	TRBD1	TRBV28	TGTGCCACCTATGGGACAGTAAACACTGAAGCTTTCTTT	CATYGTVNTEAFF